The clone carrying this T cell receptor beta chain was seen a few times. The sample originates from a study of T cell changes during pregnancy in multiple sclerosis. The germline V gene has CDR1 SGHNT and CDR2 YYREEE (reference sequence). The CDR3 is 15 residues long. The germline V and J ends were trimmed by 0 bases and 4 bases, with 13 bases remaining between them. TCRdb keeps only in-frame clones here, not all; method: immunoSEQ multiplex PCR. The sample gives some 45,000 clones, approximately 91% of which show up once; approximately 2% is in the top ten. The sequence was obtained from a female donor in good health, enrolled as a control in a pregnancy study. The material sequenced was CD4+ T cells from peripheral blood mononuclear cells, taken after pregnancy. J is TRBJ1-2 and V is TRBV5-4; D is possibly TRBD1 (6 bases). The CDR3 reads CASSLASQGLYGYTF. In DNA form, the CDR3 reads TGTGCCAGCAGCTTGGCCAGCCAGGGGCTCTATGGCTACACCTTC.